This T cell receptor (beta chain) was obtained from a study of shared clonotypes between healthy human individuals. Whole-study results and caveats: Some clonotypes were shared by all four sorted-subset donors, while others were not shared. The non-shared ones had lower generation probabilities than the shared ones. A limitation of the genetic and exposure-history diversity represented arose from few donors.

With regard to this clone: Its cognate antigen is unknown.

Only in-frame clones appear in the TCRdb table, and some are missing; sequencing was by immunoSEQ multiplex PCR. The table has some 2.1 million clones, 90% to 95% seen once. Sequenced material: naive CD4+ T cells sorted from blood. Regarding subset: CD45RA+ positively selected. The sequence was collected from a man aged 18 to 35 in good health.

Written as DNA, the CDR3 is TGTGCCAGCAATCAGGGTCCTGGAGAGGAGCAGTACTTC. Translation gives CASNQGPGEEQYF. The chain links TRBV6-6 to TRBJ2-7; TRBD1 might be the D (5 bases). The CDR3 is 13 amino acids. Germline CDR1 MNHNY, CDR2 SVGAGI (reference sequence). The V and J ends lost 7 bases and 7 bases respectively, with 17 bases between them.